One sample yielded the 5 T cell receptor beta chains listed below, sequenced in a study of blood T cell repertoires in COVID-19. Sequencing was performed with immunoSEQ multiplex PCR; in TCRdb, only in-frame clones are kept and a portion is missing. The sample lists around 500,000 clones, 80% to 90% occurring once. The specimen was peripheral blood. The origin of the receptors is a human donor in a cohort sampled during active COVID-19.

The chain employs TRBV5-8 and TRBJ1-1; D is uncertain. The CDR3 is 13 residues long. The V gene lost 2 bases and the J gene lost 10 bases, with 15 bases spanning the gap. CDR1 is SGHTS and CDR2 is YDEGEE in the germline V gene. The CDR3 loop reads CASSFPSVLRAFF. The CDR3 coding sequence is TGTGCCAGCAGCTTTCCTTCAGTTTTACGAGCTTTCTTT.

The CDR3: CASSPQGLQNTEAFF. The CDR3 bases are TGTGCCAGCAGTCCGCAGGGGTTGCAGAACACTGAAGCTTTCTTT. The rearrangement joins TRBV2 to TRBJ1-1, with a tentative D call TRBD1 (6 bases). V was shortened by 5 bases and J by 1 base, with 14 bases between the two germline ends. Per germline, CDR1 SNHLY and CDR2 FYNNEI. This CDR3 comprises 15 residues.

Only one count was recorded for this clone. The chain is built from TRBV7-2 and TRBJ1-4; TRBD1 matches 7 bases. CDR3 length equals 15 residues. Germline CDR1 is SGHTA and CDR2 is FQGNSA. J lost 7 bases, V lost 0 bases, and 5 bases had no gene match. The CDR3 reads CASSLAGQRGEKLFF. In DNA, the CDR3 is TGTGCCAGCAGCTTAGCGGGACAGAGGGGTGAAAAACTGTTTTTT.

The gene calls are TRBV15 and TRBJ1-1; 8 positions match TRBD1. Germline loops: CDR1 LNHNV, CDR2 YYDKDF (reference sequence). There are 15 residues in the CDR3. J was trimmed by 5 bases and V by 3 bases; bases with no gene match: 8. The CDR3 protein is CATSRVDRGWTEAFF. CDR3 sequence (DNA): TGTGCCACCAGCAGGGTTGACAGGGGTTGGACTGAAGCTTTCTTT.

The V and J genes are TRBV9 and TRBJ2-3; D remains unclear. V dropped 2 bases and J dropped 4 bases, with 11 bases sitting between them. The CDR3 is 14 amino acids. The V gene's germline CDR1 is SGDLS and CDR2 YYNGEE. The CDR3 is CASSVSTPPDTQYF. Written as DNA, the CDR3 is TGTGCCAGCAGCGTTAGTACCCCCCCAGATACGCAGTATTTT.